The next 7 T cell receptor beta chains were all read from a single sample in a study of blood T cell repertoires in COVID-19. Here immunoSEQ multiplex PCR was the method, and the copy in TCRdb shows in-frame clones only, minus some. The sample lists about 21,000 clones; 83% were seen once. The source material was peripheral blood. The receptors stem from a human donor in a cohort sampled during active COVID-19.

This rearrangement joins TRBV25-1 to TRBJ2-3; D may be TRBD1 (5 bases). The germline gives CDR1 MGHDK, CDR2 SYGVNS. The CDR3 loop spans 14 amino acids. V was shortened by 3 bases and J by 6 bases, with 13 bases between the two germline ends. In DNA form, the CDR3 reads TGTGCCAGCAGTGAGGCAGGGCCTCAGGATACGCAGTATTTT. As protein: CASSEAGPQDTQYF.

The chain has TRBV4-1 and TRBJ1-4, with D possibly TRBD1 on 5 matching bases. CDR1 is MGHRA and CDR2 is YSYEKL in the germline V gene. This CDR3 has 14 amino acids. V was trimmed by 4 bases and J by 8 bases, leaving 14 bases between them. The CDR3 here is CASSPRTSLEKLFF. The CDR3 nucleotides are TGCGCCAGCAGCCCCCGGACAAGCCTAGAAAAACTGTTTTTT.

This chain links TRBV5-1 with TRBJ1-1; no firm D call. Trimming removed 0 bases from V and 0 bases from J, with 9 bases in between. The CDR3 contains 15 residues. Looked up from germline, CDR1 is SGHRS and CDR2 is YFSETQ. The CDR3 sequence is CASSLGAGMNTEAFF. In DNA, the CDR3 is TGCGCCAGCAGCTTGGGCGCCGGGATGAACACTGAAGCTTTCTTT.

The chain is built from TRBV5-4 and TRBJ1-2, with D unresolved. V was clipped by 2 bases and J by 3 bases, with 8 bases between them. There are 13 residues in the CDR3. In germline, CDR1 is SGHNT, CDR2 YYREEE (reference sequence). The CDR3 sequence is CASSFFGDYGYTF. CDR3 DNA: TGTGCCAGCAGCTTCTTCGGAGACTATGGCTACACCTTC.

J is TRBJ2-7 and V is TRBV28, with TRBD2 as a possible D gene (7 bases). Germline assignment: CDR1 MDHEN and CDR2 SYDVKM. Deletions cut 7 bases from V and 4 bases from J, with 11 bases between. This CDR3 has 12 residues. The CDR3 DNA sequence: TGTGCCAGCAAAAGGGGGGGGTACGAGCAGTACTTC. This translates into CASKRGGYEQYF.

This clone occurred once. The rearrangement uses TRBV24-1 and TRBJ2-1; weak D call: TRBD2 (6 bases). Germline values: CDR1 KGHDR, CDR2 SFDVKD. The CDR3 totals 15 residues. Trimming left V 4 bases short and J 5 bases short, with 14 bases between. The CDR3 reads CATSEPRDGDNEQFF. The CDR3 DNA follows: TGTGCCACCAGTGAACCGCGGGACGGAGACAATGAGCAGTTCTTC.

This chain connects TRBV30 to TRBJ2-7; weak D call: TRBD1 (5 bases). V was shortened by 2 bases and J by 6 bases, with 11 bases between the two germline ends. CDR1 is GTSNPN, CDR2 SVGIG, per germline (reference sequence). The CDR3 consists of 12 residues. CDR3 sequence reads: CAWSSGIGEQYF. The CDR3, as DNA: TGTGCCTGGAGTTCAGGGATCGGCGAGCAGTACTTC. Drawing the rest from reference TRBV30 and TRBJ2-7, the complete variable domain is SQTIHQWPATLVQPVGSPLSLECTVEGTSNPNLYWYRQAAGRGLQLLFYSVGIGQISSEVPQNLSASRPQDRQFILSSKKLLLSDSGFYLCAWSSGIGEQYFGPGTRLTVT.